Shown below are 18 T cell receptor beta chains from a single sample sequenced in a study of blood T cell repertoires in COVID-19. Method: immunoSEQ multiplex PCR; TCRdb's copy keeps in-frame clones and lacks some. The profile shows 120,000 or so clones, over 75% of them singletons. What was sequenced was peripheral blood. The receptors originated from a woman at least 80 years old with active or convalescent COVID-19.

The chain is built from TRBV5-4 and TRBJ1-2; D perhaps matches TRBD1 (5 bases). V was cut by 4 bases and J by 4 bases, with 8 bases left in between. The CDR3 sequence is 12 residues long. The germline V gene has CDR1 SGHNT and CDR2 YYREEE (reference sequence). The CDR3 spells CASSPTGYGYTF. The DNA for the CDR3 is TGTGCCAGCAGCCCCACAGGCTATGGCTACACCTTC.

This chain connects TRBV5-1 to TRBJ2-7; 8 bases are a match to TRBD1. The ends lost 1 base at V and 4 bases at J; junction bases unmatched: 4. Germline CDR1 reads SGHRS; CDR2 reads YFSETQ. The CDR3 has 14 amino acids. The CDR3 here is CASSLSRQGYEQYF. CDR3 sequence (DNA): TGCGCCAGCAGCTTGAGTCGACAGGGGTACGAGCAGTACTTC.

The chain has TRBV30 and TRBJ2-5; D is uncertain. With 0 bases removed from V and 3 bases from J, the gap between germline ends came to 8 bases. The CDR3 covers 13 residues. The germline gives CDR1 GTSNPN, CDR2 SVGIG (reference sequence). The CDR3 reads CAWSVRREETQYF. CDR3 nucleotide sequence: TGTGCCTGGAGTGTACGTCGGGAAGAGACCCAGTACTTC.

The chain links TRBV30 to TRBJ2-7; 12 positions match TRBD1. The ends lost 0 bases at V and 7 bases at J; junction bases unmatched: 7. The germline gives CDR1 GTSNPN, CDR2 SVGIG (reference sequence). The CDR3 totals 15 residues. The CDR3 sequence: CAWSVKGTGGREQYF. The CDR3 region has the DNA TGTGCCTGGAGTGTAAAAGGGACAGGGGGCCGAGAGCAGTACTTC.

The chain recombines TRBV28 with TRBJ1-2; TRBD1 matches at 8 bases. Germline V gene sequence: CDR1 MDHEN, CDR2 SYDVKM. V shed 5 bases and J 7 bases; nucleotides not matched to a gene: 6. The CDR3 covers 13 residues. The CDR3 region is CASSMDRVGGYTF. In DNA, the CDR3 is TGTGCCAGCAGTATGGACAGGGTGGGTGGCTACACCTTC.

The V call is TRBV7-2, the J call TRBJ2-5, with TRBD2 matching over 7 bases. V shed 1 base and J 4 bases; nucleotides not matched to a gene: 3. This CDR3 region has 14 residues. Germline CDR1 and CDR2: SGHTA and FQGNSA. The CDR3: CASSLGLASETQYF. The CDR3 region has the DNA TGTGCCAGCAGCTTAGGACTAGCATCAGAGACCCAGTACTTC. The whole variable domain, filled in from reference TRBV7-2 and TRBJ2-5, reads GAGVSQSPSNKVTEKGKDVELRCDPISGHTALYWYRQSLGQGLEFLIYFQGNSAPDKSGLPSDRFSAERTGGSVSTLTIQRTQQEDSAVYLCASSLGLASETQYFGPGTRLLVL.

V and J are TRBV5-8 and TRBJ1-1; D uncertain. Looked up from germline, CDR1 is SGHTS and CDR2 is YDEGEE. The CDR3 spans 17 residues. V lost 0 bases and J lost 5, with 20 bases in between. The CDR3 DNA follows: TGTGCCAGCAGCTTGGGGAGGGCGCCGTTGTTCGGTACTGAAGCTTTCTTT. This sequence encodes CASSLGRAPLFGTEAFF.

J is TRBJ2-3 and V is TRBV28, with 12 positions matching TRBD2. CDR1 and CDR2 from the germline V gene are MDHEN and SYDVKM. The CDR3 runs to 15 residues. V gave up 8 bases and J gave up 0 bases; unmatched junction bases: 3. Written as DNA, the CDR3 is TGTGCCAGCCAGGGACTAGCGGGTAGCACAGATACGCAGTATTTT. It translates to CASQGLAGSTDTQYF.

The CDR3 here is CASSQDAAKLAGGADTQYF. CDR3 nucleotide sequence: TGCGCCAGCAGCCAAGATGCCGCGAAACTAGCGGGAGGGGCGGATACGCAGTATTTT. J is TRBJ2-3 and V is TRBV4-3; 13 bases are a match to TRBD2. There are 19 residues in the CDR3. Trimming took 0 bases from V and 6 from J; bases not matched to a gene: 12. Germline CDR1 and CDR2: LGHNA and YSLEER.

The gene calls are TRBV6-5 and TRBJ2-3; 7 bases align to TRBD2. Per germline, CDR1 MNHEY and CDR2 SVGAGI. This CDR3 has 15 amino acids. V trimming: 0 bases; J trimming: 6 bases; junction bases outside the gene matches: 6. The CDR3 loop is CASSYSGGSADTQYF. CDR3 nucleotides: TGTGCCAGCAGTTACTCGGGCGGGAGCGCGGATACGCAGTATTTT.

This clone was seen more than once but under ten times. V gene TRBV2 combines with J gene TRBJ1-6, with 8 positions matching TRBD1. The CDR3 extends over 16 amino acids. V lost 3 bases and J lost 7; bases outside the gene matches: 8. Germline assignment: CDR1 SNHLY and CDR2 FYNNEI. CDR3 sequence reads: CASSDPNRGTNSPLHF. CDR3 DNA sequence: TGTGCCAGCAGTGATCCCAACAGGGGGACCAATTCACCCCTCCACTTT.

The chain recombines TRBV21-1 with TRBJ2-7; the DNA was not compared with TRBD2, the D call given in the table. TRBV21-1 is noted as a pseudogene. This CDR3 contains 16 residues. This CDR3 reads CASSKCRTGMTYEQYF. The CDR3 nucleotides are TGTGCCAGCAGCAAATGTCGTACCGGGATGACCTACGAGCAGTACTTC.

This chain links TRBV6-4 with TRBJ2-3; D might be TRBD1 (5 bases). Germline CDR1 MRHNA, CDR2 SNTAGT. This CDR3 is built from 13 residues. Trimming took off 4 bases at V and 2 bases at J, with 7 bases between the two ends. The CDR3 nucleotides are TGTGCCAGCAGTGGACAGAACACAGATACGCAGTATTTT. Its protein product is CASSGQNTDTQYF.

The V call is TRBV28, the J call TRBJ1-1; possibly TRBD1 for D (5 bases). The V gene's germline CDR1 is MDHEN and CDR2 SYDVKM. The CDR3 sequence is 13 residues long. The germline V and J ends were trimmed by 6 bases and 0 bases, with 8 bases remaining between them. CDR3: CASRIQVNTEAFF. For the CDR3, the DNA is TGTGCCAGCAGAATACAGGTGAACACTGAAGCTTTCTTT.

This rearrangement joins TRBV21-1 to TRBJ2-1; the table's D gene call, TRBD1, was not cross checked with the DNA. TRBV21-1 is designated a pseudogene. This CDR3 region has 18 residues. CDR3: CASSKPSRDRGPNNEQFF. DNA of the CDR3: TGTGCCAGCAGCAAACCCTCCCGGGACAGGGGGCCTAACAATGAGCAGTTCTTC.

The J gene is TRBJ1-4, the V gene TRBV18; 11 nucleotides match TRBD1. Germline CDR1 KGHSH, CDR2 LQKENI. The ends lost 5 bases at V and 5 bases at J; junction bases unmatched: 1. The CDR3 extends over 14 amino acids. The CDR3 is CASSRDRGNEKLFF. CDR3 in DNA: TGTGCCAGCTCAAGGGACAGGGGGAATGAAAAACTGTTTTTT.

V is TRBV5-1 and J is TRBJ2-3; the D gene is possibly TRBD1 (7 bases). Germline CDR1 reads SGHRS; CDR2 reads YFSETQ. Trimming pared 4 bases from V and 3 bases from J, leaving 12 bases between. The CDR3 totals 14 residues. This chain's CDR3 is CASSPQGGTDTQYF. The CDR3 coding sequence is TGCGCCAGCAGCCCGCAGGGGGGAACAGATACGCAGTATTTT.

V gene TRBV15 combines with J gene TRBJ1-6, with 7 bases that match TRBD1. CDR1 is LNHNV and CDR2 is YYDKDF in the germline V gene (reference sequence). The V gene end was trimmed by 3 bases and the J gene end by 7 bases; junction bases not matched to a gene: 3. This CDR3 comprises 14 residues. The CDR3 sequence: CATSRTGINSPLHF. In nucleotides, the CDR3 is TGTGCCACCAGCAGGACAGGGATCAATTCACCCCTCCACTTT. Combining the CDR3 with reference TRBV15 and TRBJ1-6 gives the whole variable domain DAMVIQNPRYQVTQFGKPVTLSCSQTLNHNVMYWYQQKSSQAPKLLFHYYDKDFNNEADTPDNFQSRRPNTSFCFLDIRSPGLGDTAMYLCATSRTGINSPLHFGNGTRLTVT.